The present T cell receptor (beta chain) was sequenced within a study of response to subunit inactivated influenza vaccine. General study findings and limits: New T cells are recruited in small numbers by each seasonal influenza vaccination, according to the authors' suggestion.

In TCRdb, the RT-PCR reads were re-called with MiXCR into one record per CDR3 protein. The profile covers roughly 650,000 distinct CDR3 sequences, with approximately 14% appearing a single time and 11% taken by the ten largest. V was trimmed by 7 bases and J by 4 bases, leaving 14 bases between them. This CDR3 spans 13 amino acids. Germline assignment: CDR1 MNHNY and CDR2 SVGAGI (reference sequence). In regard to this clonotype: Its specificity is not known.

The chain couples TRBV6-6 to TRBJ2-7, with D maybe TRBD1 (6 bases). The receptor was isolated from a man aged 50 to 59 who received an inactivated influenza vaccine. The sequencing used PBMCs from blood, collected 11 to 12 days after vaccination. Written as DNA, the CDR3 is TGTGCCAGCAATAGCCAGGGGTCGTACGAGCAGTACTTC. The encoded protein is CASNSQGSYEQYF.